This TCR beta chain appears in the sequencing data of a study of cytomegalovirus exposure and HLA in healthy donors. Broader study findings: Reports credit the classifier with highly specific, highly sensitive diagnosis of cytomegalovirus status. Cytomegalovirus-associated TCR beta chains were listed, numbering roughly 150. In a later analysis, V- and J-gene trimming of beta chains associated with a DCLRE1C missense variant, replicated independently.

These donors, healthy bone marrow donors, were studied. Remarks on this clone: The antigen remains unidentified.

Per germline, CDR1 MNHEY and CDR2 SVGAGI. The V segment lost 6 bases and the J segment 8 bases; nucleotides outside the gene matches: 13. This CDR3 has 15 residues. Both 60 Vbeta primers and 13 Jbeta primers went into the PCR. TCRdb's copy holds only in-frame clones and misses some; the assay was immunoSEQ multiplex PCR. The data hold 160,000 or so clones, with roughly 79% observed a single time. The TCR sequence derives from a man aged 25-40 years in good health and CMV-seronegative. The chain combines TRBV6-5 with TRBJ1-2; 9 nucleotides match TRBD1. What was sequenced was PBMCs. The CDR3 loop reads CASSYGTGGALGYTF. CDR3 DNA: TGTGCCAGCAGCTACGGCACAGGGGGCGCCTTAGGCTACACCTTC.